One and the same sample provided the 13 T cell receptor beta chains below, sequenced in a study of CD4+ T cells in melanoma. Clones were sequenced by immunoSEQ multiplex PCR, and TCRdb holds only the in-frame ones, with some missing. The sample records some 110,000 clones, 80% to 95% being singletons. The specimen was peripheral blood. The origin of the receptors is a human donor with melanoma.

The CDR3 loop is CASSSGYGYTF. The CDR3 DNA is TGTGCCAGCAGTTCAGGTTATGGCTACACCTTC. V usage is TRBV6-5 and J usage is TRBJ1-2; D remains unclear. Per germline, CDR1 MNHEY and CDR2 SVGAGI. The CDR3 runs 11 residues. The ends were cut back, 4 bases at V and 5 bases at J, with 5 bases in the middle.

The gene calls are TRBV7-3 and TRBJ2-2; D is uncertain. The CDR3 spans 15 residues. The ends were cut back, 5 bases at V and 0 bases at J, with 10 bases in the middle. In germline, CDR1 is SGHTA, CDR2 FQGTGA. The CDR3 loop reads CASSAPGPNTGELFF. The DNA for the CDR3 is TGTGCCAGCAGCGCCCCCGGCCCGAACACCGGGGAGCTGTTTTTT.

DNA for the CDR3: TGTGCCAGCTCACCAGGACTCACAGATACGCAGTATTTT. Protein product: CASSPGLTDTQYF. The chain couples TRBV18 to TRBJ2-3; TRBD2 might be the D (5 bases). Germline V gene lookup returns CDR1 KGHSH and CDR2 LQKENI. The length of the CDR3 is 13 residues. Deletions cut 2 bases from V and 2 bases from J, with 5 bases between.

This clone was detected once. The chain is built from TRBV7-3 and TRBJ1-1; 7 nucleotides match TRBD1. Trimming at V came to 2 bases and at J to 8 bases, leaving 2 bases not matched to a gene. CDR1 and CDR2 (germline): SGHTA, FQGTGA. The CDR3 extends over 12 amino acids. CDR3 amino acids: CASSLQTGEAFF. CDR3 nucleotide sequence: TGTGCCAGCAGCTTACAGACAGGGGAAGCTTTCTTT. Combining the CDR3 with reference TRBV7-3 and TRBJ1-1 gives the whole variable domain GAGVSQTPSNKVTEKGKYVELRCDPISGHTALYWYRQSLGQGPEFLIYFQGTGAADDSGLPNDRFFAVRPEGSVSTLKIQRTERGDSAVYLCASSLQTGEAFFGQGTRLTVV.

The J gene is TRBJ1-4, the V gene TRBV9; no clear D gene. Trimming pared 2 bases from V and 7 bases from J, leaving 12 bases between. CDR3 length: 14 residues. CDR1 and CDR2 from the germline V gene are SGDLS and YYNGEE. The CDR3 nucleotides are TGTGCCAGCAGCGTTTCAGGTATCGGTGAAAAACTGTTTTTT. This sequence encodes CASSVSGIGEKLFF.

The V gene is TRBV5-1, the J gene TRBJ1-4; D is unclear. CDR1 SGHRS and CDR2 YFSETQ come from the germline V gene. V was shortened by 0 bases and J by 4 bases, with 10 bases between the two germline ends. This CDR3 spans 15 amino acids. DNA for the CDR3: TGCGCCAGCAGCTTGGGAACAGTAGGTAATGAAAAACTGTTTTTT. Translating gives CASSLGTVGNEKLFF.

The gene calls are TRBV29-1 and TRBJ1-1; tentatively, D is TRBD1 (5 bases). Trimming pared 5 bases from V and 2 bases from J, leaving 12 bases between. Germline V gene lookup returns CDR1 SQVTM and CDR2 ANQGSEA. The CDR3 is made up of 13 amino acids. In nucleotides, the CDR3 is TGCAGCGTTCCTCCGGGGGTTAACACTGAAGCTTTCTTT. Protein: CSVPPGVNTEAFF.

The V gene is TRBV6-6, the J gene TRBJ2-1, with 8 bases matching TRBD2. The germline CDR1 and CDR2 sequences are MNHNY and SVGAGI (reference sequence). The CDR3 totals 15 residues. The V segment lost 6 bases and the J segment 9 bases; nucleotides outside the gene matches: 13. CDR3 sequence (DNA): TGTGCCAGCAGCTTCCTAGCGGGCGATCCCGGTGAGCAGTTCTTC. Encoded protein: CASSFLAGDPGEQFF.

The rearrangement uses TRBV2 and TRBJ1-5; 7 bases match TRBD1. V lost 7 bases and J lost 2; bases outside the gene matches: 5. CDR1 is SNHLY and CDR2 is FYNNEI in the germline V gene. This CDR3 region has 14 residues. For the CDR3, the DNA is TGTGCCAGCACCATGACAGGGCGCAATCAGCCCCAGCATTTT. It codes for CASTMTGRNQPQHF. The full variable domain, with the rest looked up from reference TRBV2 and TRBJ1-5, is EPEVTQTPSHQVTQMGQEVILRCVPISNHLYFYWYRQILGQKVEFLVSFYNNEISEKSEIFDDQFSVERPDGSNFTLKIRSTKLEDSAMYFCASTMTGRNQPQHFGDGTRLSIL.

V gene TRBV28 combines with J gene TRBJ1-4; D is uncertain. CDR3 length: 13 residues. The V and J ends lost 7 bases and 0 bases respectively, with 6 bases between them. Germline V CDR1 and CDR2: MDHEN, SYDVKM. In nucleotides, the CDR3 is TGTGCCAGCATGGGCACAACTAATGAAAAACTGTTTTTT. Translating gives CASMGTTNEKLFF.

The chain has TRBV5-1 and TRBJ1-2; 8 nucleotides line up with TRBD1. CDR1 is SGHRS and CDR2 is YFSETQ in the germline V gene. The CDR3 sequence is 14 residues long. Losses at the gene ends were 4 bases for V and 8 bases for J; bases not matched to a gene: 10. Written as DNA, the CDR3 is TGCGCCAGCAGCCCGATTCAGGGGGCGCGGGGCTACACCTTC. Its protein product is CASSPIQGARGYTF.

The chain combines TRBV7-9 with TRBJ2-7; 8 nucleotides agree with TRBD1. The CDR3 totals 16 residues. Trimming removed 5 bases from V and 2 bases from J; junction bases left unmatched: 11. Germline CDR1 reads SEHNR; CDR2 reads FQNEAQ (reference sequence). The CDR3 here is CASSPQGQGAPYEQYF. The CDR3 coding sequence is TGTGCCAGCAGCCCCCAGGGGCAGGGGGCCCCCTACGAGCAGTACTTC.

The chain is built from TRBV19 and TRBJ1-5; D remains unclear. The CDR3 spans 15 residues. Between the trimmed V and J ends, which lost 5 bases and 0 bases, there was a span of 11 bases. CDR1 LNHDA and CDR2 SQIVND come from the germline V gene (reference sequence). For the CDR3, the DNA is TGTGCCAGTAGTTTCCAGCTTCTTAGCAATCAGCCCCAGCATTTT. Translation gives CASSFQLLSNQPQHF.